This TCR beta chain was documented in a study of Tregs in tolerant kidney transplant recipients. General observations from the study: Expanding Tregs on activated donor B cells appeared to best identify donor-specific TCRbeta clones. Validation in larger populations is needed because few patients were studied.

Remarks on this clone: Antigen specificity is unknown.

Clones were sequenced by immunoSEQ multiplex PCR, and TCRdb holds only the in-frame ones, with some missing. The sample has about 90,000 clones; approximately 93% are singletons. Trimming removed 0 bases at V and 4 bases at J, with 7 bases between. CDR3 length: 13 residues. Germline CDR1 is LGHNA and CDR2 is YNFKEQ. Recipients received nonmyeloablative bone marrow transplants from related graft donors, with transient mixed chimerism. Thawed PBMCs were FACS-sorted into unstimulated CD4+CD25+CD127- regulatory T cells, CD4+CD25- non-regulatory cells, CD4 and CD8 cells. The receptor's source is a human patient who received a combined kidney and bone marrow transplant. A share of the T cells may be of graft donor origin. The V gene is TRBV4-2, the J gene TRBJ2-7; D remains ambiguous. The source material was CD4+ T cells from blood (PBMCs), sampled 12 months after the transplant. The CDR3 loop is CASSQELRYEQYF. Written as DNA, the CDR3 is TGTGCCAGCAGCCAAGAATTGCGGTACGAGCAGTACTTC.